This note documents a single T cell receptor beta chain sequence. The antigen remains unidentified. This CDR3 is 18 amino acids long. Germline V gene data show CDR1 as SGHTA and CDR2 as FQGNSA. The V and J ends lost 0 bases and 0 bases respectively, with 12 bases between them. The record originates from a study of graft-versus-host responses after intestinal transplantation. Study summary: Multivisceral, liver-intestinal, or isolated intestinal transplants were given to recipients.

Produced via immunoSEQ multiplex PCR; TCRdb's table is partial and in-frame only. The sample includes 100,000 or so clones, 80% to 95% of them seen just once. This TCR was recovered from a human donor who received an intestinal transplant. V and J are TRBV7-2 and TRBJ2-6; D may be TRBD2 (6 bases). Sample: unstimulated CD4+ T cells sorted from spleen or lymph node cells, taken before intestinal transplant. CDR3 sequence: CASSLAPAGLSGANVLTF. The CDR3 DNA sequence: TGTGCCAGCAGCTTAGCTCCAGCGGGTCTCTCTGGGGCCAACGTCCTGACTTTC.